Listed below are T cell receptor beta chains from one sample, sequenced in a study of a mutant IDH1 vaccine in newly diagnosed glioma. These receptors have no identified antigens. Clones were sequenced by immunoSEQ multiplex PCR, and TCRdb holds only the in-frame ones, with some missing. Of tens of thousands of clones listed, approximately 81% were seen once; the top ten hold 12%. The starting material was PBMCs, obtained from a glioma patient whose treatment included an IDH1 peptide vaccine. The source is a man aged 18 to 30 with glioma. The CDR3 runs from the conserved cysteine through the conserved F or W.

v_call	j_call	cdr3_aa
TRBV5-5	TRBJ2-3	CASSPYSTDTQYF
TRBV30	TRBJ2-6	CAWTDGANVLTF
TRBV28	TRBJ1-5	CASSLGLANQPQHF
TRBV6-1	TRBJ1-6	CASSEGGNSPLHF
TRBV28	TRBJ1-1	CASSPRLGGPNTEAFF
TRBV5-1	TRBJ2-7	CASGFSPGQSEQYF
TRBV5-4	TRBJ1-2	CASSLDQAYGYTF
TRBV6-5	TRBJ2-3	CASGAGGGNTDTQYF
TRBV4-3	TRBJ1-2	CASSPAPGNLFRDGYTF
TRBV27	TRBJ2-7	CASSAGGGGKSYGQYF
TRBV4-2	TRBJ2-4	CASSPGTGRKGKNIQYF
TRBV6-6	TRBJ1-2	CASSESFTYGYTF
TRBV10-3	TRBJ2-4	CAISVGDFGKNIQYF
TRBV15	TRBJ2-1	CATSRERTGAYNEQFF
TRBV5-1	TRBJ2-7	CASSWTGGNEQYF
TRBV6-6	TRBJ2-1	CASSTAGTGNVNEQFF